This entry lists 23 T cell receptor beta chains sequenced from one sample in a study of control samples from healthy donors and cancer patients. Generated by immunoSEQ multiplex PCR, the TCRdb table keeps only in-frame clones and is missing some. This sample has approximately 120,000 clones; less than 95% occur once, and the top ten carry 4% to 4.5%. Sample: blood. These receptors were obtained from a human donor in good health. The donor label of this sample is uncertain.

This rearrangement joins TRBV11-3 to TRBJ2-7, with D perhaps given as TRBD1 or TRBD2 (5 bases each). The germline V and J ends were trimmed by 0 bases and 5 bases, with 8 bases remaining between them. CDR1 is SGHNT and CDR2 is YENEEA in the germline V gene. The length of the CDR3 is 13 residues. The CDR3 loop reads CASSLDRDHEQYF. In DNA, the CDR3 is TGTGCCAGCAGCTTAGATCGGGACCACGAGCAGTACTTC.

This chain joins TRBV24-1 and TRBJ2-1, with TRBD1 as a possible D gene (5 bases). The CDR3 runs to 18 residues. Trimming took off 1 base at V and 0 bases at J, with 15 bases between the two ends. Looked up from germline, CDR1 is KGHDR and CDR2 is SFDVKD. CDR3 protein: CATSDLEAGKSSYNEQFF. The CDR3 DNA reads TGTGCCACCAGTGATTTAGAGGCAGGGAAAAGCTCCTACAATGAGCAGTTCTTC.

This chain joins TRBV10-2 and TRBJ2-1; a weak D match, TRBD2 (7 bases). The germline gives CDR1 WSHSY, CDR2 SAAADI. The CDR3 is made up of 12 amino acids. Trimming took off 8 bases at V and 6 bases at J, with 11 bases between the two ends. The CDR3 DNA follows: TGCGCCAGCGGGGGGGCCTCCAATGAGCAGTTCTTC. Protein product: CASGGASNEQFF.

V and J are TRBV10-3 and TRBJ2-3, with TRBD2 matching 11 bases. From germline, CDR1 is ENHRY and CDR2 SYGVKD. The ends lost 6 bases at V and 1 base at J; junction bases unmatched: 0. This CDR3 region has 14 residues. CDR3 DNA: TGTGCCATCAGGACTAGCGGGGGCACAGATACGCAGTATTTT. It encodes CAIRTSGGTDTQYF.

The chain has TRBV12-5 and TRBJ1-6, with a possible D match to TRBD1 (5 bases). Trimming pared 7 bases from V and 5 bases from J, leaving 15 bases between. Germline V gene data show CDR1 as LGHNT and CDR2 as FRNRAP. The CDR3 has 15 residues. The CDR3 DNA reads TGTGCTAGTGCCGACGGACAAATAAATAATTCACCCCTCCACTTT. It codes for CASADGQINNSPLHF.

The CDR3 sequence is CASSRQGGSKNIQYF. The CDR3, as DNA: TGTGCCAGCAGCCGACAGGGGGGATCCAAAAACATTCAGTACTTC. The gene calls are TRBV28 and TRBJ2-4; 9 nucleotides match TRBD1. This CDR3 contains 15 residues. V shed 6 bases and J 2 bases; nucleotides not matched to a gene: 5. Germline V gives CDR1 MDHEN, CDR2 SYDVKM. The whole variable domain, filled in from reference TRBV28 and TRBJ2-4, reads DVKVTQSSRYLVKRTGEKVFLECVQDMDHENMFWYRQDPGLGLRLIYFSYDVKMKEKGDIPEGYSVSREKKERFSLILESASTNQTSMYLCASSRQGGSKNIQYFGAGTRLSVL.

This rearrangement joins TRBV28 to TRBJ1-6; no firm D call. V was shortened by 1 base and J by 5 bases, with 6 bases between the two germline ends. This CDR3 contains 14 residues. Germline values: CDR1 MDHEN, CDR2 SYDVKM. CDR3 sequence: CASSLSQDNSPLHF. The CDR3 bases are TGTGCCAGCAGTTTATCACAAGATAATTCACCCCTCCACTTT.

The J gene is TRBJ1-2, the V gene TRBV27; 8 bases are shared with TRBD1. CDR1 is MNHEY and CDR2 is SMNVEV in the germline V gene (reference sequence). V shed 4 bases and J 6 bases; nucleotides not matched to a gene: 4. The CDR3 length is 13 residues. The CDR3 is CASSSYRGDGYTF. For the CDR3, the DNA is TGTGCCAGCAGTTCTTACAGGGGGGATGGCTACACCTTC.

This clone was seen a single time. The V gene is TRBV4-1, the J gene TRBJ1-3, with D possibly being TRBD1 (6 bases). Trimming left V 0 bases short and J 2 bases short, with 11 bases between. The length of the CDR3 is 16 residues. Germline V CDR1 and CDR2: MGHRA, YSYEKL. The CDR3 bases are TGCGCCAGCAGCCAAGATCAGGGGAGCACTGGAAACACCATATATTTT. It yields the protein CASSQDQGSTGNTIYF.

The genes are TRBV5-1 and TRBJ1-1; TRBD1 might be the D (5 bases). Germline CDR1 is SGHRS and CDR2 is YFSETQ. The CDR3 is made up of 16 amino acids. V lost 6 bases and J 3 bases, leaving 21 bases between the germline ends. In DNA, the CDR3 is TGCGCCAGCACCACCAGAGGGGAGGTGGGGGACACTGAAGCTTTCTTT. This encodes CASTTRGEVGDTEAFF.

V and J are TRBV4-1 and TRBJ1-1, with D possibly being TRBD1 (5 bases). The V end was cut by 0 bases, the J end by 0 bases, with 8 bases between. CDR1 and CDR2 from the germline V gene are MGHRA and YSYEKL. The CDR3 consists of 15 residues. This chain's CDR3 is CASSQDQGVNTEAFF. The CDR3 DNA follows: TGCGCCAGCAGCCAAGATCAAGGGGTGAACACTGAAGCTTTCTTT.

The chain combines TRBV7-3 with TRBJ2-1; weak D call: TRBD1 (5 bases). The CDR3 is 16 residues long. The germline V and J ends were trimmed by 5 bases and 0 bases, with 14 bases remaining between them. Per germline, CDR1 SGHTA and CDR2 FQGTGA. CDR3 nucleotide sequence: TGTGCCAGCAGCCCCCAGGGCGGAAGCTCCTACAATGAGCAGTTCTTC. It yields the protein CASSPQGGSSYNEQFF.

The count of this clone is one. V is TRBV28 and J is TRBJ2-1; TRBD2 is a possible D gene (6 bases). The CDR3 length is 15 residues. Trimming took 4 bases from V and 3 from J, leaving 13 bases between them. CDR1 and CDR2 from the germline V gene are MDHEN and SYDVKM. This chain's CDR3 is CASSSPTGVYNEQFF. DNA for the CDR3: TGTGCCAGCAGTTCTCCCACGGGGGTCTACAATGAGCAGTTCTTC.

The chain recombines TRBV6-2 or TRBV6-3 with TRBJ1-1; D gene uncertain. V lost 5 bases and J 7 bases, leaving 14 bases between the germline ends. The length of the CDR3 is 13 residues. Germline V lookup: CDR1 MNHEY, CDR2 SVGEGT. The CDR3 loop reads CASSNPPAYEAFF. As DNA, the CDR3 is TGTGCCAGCAGTAACCCCCCTGCCTATGAAGCTTTCTTT.

The rearrangement joins TRBV2 to TRBJ2-1, with a weak D call TRBD1 (6 bases). V was clipped by 4 bases and J by 2 bases, with 9 bases between them. Germline V CDR1 and CDR2: SNHLY, FYNNEI. The CDR3 covers 14 residues. The DNA of the CDR3 is TGTGCCAGCAGTGGGACAGCCACCTACAATGAGCAGTTCTTC. It yields the protein CASSGTATYNEQFF.

The V gene is TRBV4-2, the J gene TRBJ2-1; a possible D gene is TRBD1 (6 bases). Trimming stripped 0 bases from V and 7 bases from J, with 10 bases between. Germline lookup yields CDR1 LGHNA and CDR2 YNFKEQ. The CDR3 is 14 amino acids. The DNA for the CDR3 is TGTGCCAGCAGCCAAGATTGGCAGGGGAATGAGCAGTTCTTC. Its protein product is CASSQDWQGNEQFF.

The chain has TRBV5-1 and TRBJ1-6; TRBD1 aligns across 7 bases. CDR1 SGHRS and CDR2 YFSETQ come from the germline V gene. This CDR3 is built from 15 residues. V shed 4 bases and J 9 bases; nucleotides not matched to a gene: 10. This CDR3 reads CASSTTTGSSSPLHF. The CDR3 nucleotides read TGCGCCAGCAGCACCACGACAGGGTCGAGTTCACCCCTCCACTTT.

This clone was detected once. This rearrangement joins TRBV5-8 to TRBJ1-6; D gene uncertain. V shed 0 bases and J shed 0 bases, with 13 bases lying between them. The CDR3 sequence is 18 residues long. The germline gives CDR1 SGHTS, CDR2 YDEGEE. The CDR3 DNA sequence: TGTGCCAGCAGCTTGGTCGGGCTCGGAAGCTCCTATAATTCACCCCTCCACTTT. This encodes CASSLVGLGSSYNSPLHF.

J is TRBJ1-1 and V is TRBV5-1; no clear D. Germline V gives CDR1 SGHRS, CDR2 YFSETQ. With 0 bases removed from V and 8 bases from J, the gap between germline ends came to 14 bases. The CDR3 runs 14 residues. CDR3 sequence: CASSLAAQLTEAFF. The CDR3 nucleotides are TGCGCCAGCAGCTTGGCCGCGCAGTTGACGGAAGCTTTCTTT.

The J gene is TRBJ1-1, the V gene TRBV9; D gene unclear. V was clipped by 4 bases and J by 1 base, with 11 bases between them. Germline lookup yields CDR1 SGDLS and CDR2 YYNGEE. The CDR3 runs 14 residues. CDR3 sequence: CASSPHDGNTEAFF. The CDR3 DNA follows: TGTGCCAGCAGCCCCCACGACGGGAACACTGAAGCTTTCTTT.

Only one count was recorded for this clone. CDR3 region: CASSFRWADTGELFF. The CDR3 region has the DNA TGTGCCAGCAGCTTCCGGTGGGCGGACACCGGGGAGCTGTTTTTT. The V and J genes are TRBV11-1 and TRBJ2-2; D not resolved. This CDR3 comprises 15 residues. V was trimmed by 3 bases and J by 3 bases, leaving 11 bases between them. CDR1 and CDR2 from the germline V gene are SGHAT and FQDESV (reference sequence).

This chain links TRBV27 with TRBJ1-3; no definite D call. Germline CDR1 MNHEY, CDR2 SMNVEV (reference sequence). V lost 0 bases to trimming and J lost 7 bases, with 10 bases between them. The CDR3 contains 14 residues. The CDR3 reads CASSLSQAVNTIYF. In DNA, the CDR3 is TGTGCCAGCAGTTTATCGCAGGCCGTGAACACCATATATTTT.

This clone showed up just a few times. The chain uses TRBV7-8 and TRBJ1-1; TRBD1 matches at 8 bases. V lost 4 bases and J lost 11; bases outside the gene matches: 12. The V gene's germline CDR1 is SGHVS and CDR2 FQNEAQ. CDR3 size: 14 residues. The DNA for the CDR3 is TGTGCCAGCAGCTCACCCGGGACAGGTCGTATTGCTTTCTTT. It encodes CASSSPGTGRIAFF.